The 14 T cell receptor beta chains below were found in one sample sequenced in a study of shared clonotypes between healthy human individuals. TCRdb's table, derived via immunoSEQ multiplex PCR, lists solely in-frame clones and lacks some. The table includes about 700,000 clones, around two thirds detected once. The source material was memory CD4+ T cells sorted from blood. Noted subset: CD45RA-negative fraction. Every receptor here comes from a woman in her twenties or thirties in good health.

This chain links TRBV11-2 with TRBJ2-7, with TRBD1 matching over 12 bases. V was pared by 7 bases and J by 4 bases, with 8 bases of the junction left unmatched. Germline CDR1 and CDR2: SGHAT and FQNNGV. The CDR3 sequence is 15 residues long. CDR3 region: CASITSGQGAYEQYF. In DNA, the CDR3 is TGTGCCAGCATCACCTCGGGACAGGGGGCTTACGAGCAGTACTTC.

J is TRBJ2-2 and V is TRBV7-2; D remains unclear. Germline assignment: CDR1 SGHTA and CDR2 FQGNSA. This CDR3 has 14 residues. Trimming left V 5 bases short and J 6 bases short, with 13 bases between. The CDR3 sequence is CASSPRVGSGELFF. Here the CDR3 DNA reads TGTGCCAGCAGCCCCCGAGTGGGGTCCGGGGAGCTGTTTTTT.

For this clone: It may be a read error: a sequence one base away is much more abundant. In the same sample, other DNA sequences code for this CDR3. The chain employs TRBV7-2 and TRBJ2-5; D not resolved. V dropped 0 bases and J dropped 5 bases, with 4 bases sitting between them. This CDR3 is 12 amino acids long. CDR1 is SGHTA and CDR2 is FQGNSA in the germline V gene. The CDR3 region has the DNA TGTGCCAGCAGCTTAGCCGGGGAGACCCAGTACTTC. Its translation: CASSLAGETQYF. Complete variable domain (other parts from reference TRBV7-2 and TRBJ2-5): GAGVSQSPSNKVTEKGKDVELRCDPISGHTALYWYRQSLGQGLEFLIYFQGNSAPDKSGLPSDRFSAERTGGSVSTLTIQRTQQEDSAVYLCASSLAGETQYFGPGTRLLVL.

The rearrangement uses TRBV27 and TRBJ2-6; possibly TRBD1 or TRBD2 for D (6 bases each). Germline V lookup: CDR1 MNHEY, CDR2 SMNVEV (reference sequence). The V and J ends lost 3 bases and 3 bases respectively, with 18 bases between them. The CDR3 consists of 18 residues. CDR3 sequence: CASSFIRGRNFGANVLTF. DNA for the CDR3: TGTGCCAGCAGTTTCATTCGGGGGCGTAATTTTGGGGCCAACGTCCTGACTTTC.

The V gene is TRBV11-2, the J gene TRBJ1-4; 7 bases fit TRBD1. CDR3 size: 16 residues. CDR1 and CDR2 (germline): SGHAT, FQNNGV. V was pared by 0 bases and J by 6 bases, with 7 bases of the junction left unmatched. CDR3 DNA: TGTGCCAGCAGCTTAGATCGCGGAGGGGGCTATGAAAAACTGTTTTTT. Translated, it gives CASSLDRGGGYEKLFF.

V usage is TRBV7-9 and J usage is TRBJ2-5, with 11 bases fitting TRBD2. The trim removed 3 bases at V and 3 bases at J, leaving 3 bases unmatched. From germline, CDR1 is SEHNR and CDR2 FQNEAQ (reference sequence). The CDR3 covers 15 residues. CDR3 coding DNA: TGTGCCAGCAGCTTCACTAGCGGGAGTAAAGAGACCCAGTACTTC. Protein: CASSFTSGSKETQYF.

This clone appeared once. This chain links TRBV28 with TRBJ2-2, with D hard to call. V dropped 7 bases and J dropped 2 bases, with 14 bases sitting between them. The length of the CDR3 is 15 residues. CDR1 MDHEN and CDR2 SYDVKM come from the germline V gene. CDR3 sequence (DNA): TGTGCCAGCAAGACCCCAGGTCGAAACACCGGGGAGCTGTTTTTT. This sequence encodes CASKTPGRNTGELFF.

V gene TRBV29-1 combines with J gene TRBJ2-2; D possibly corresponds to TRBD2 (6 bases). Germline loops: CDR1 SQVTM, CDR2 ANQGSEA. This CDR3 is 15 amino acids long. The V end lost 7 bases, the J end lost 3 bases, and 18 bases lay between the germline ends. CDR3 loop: CSAKLGPGDTGELFF. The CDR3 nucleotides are TGCAGCGCTAAACTCGGTCCGGGGGACACCGGGGAGCTGTTTTTT.

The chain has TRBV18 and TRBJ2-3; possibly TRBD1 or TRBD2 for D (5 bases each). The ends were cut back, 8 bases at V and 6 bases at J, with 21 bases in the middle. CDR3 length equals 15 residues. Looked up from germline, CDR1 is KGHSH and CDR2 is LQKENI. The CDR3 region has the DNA TGTGCCAGCCACCCCTCCGGGGCCCGCTCGGATACGCAGTATTTT. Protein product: CASHPSGARSDTQYF.

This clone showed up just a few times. The CDR3 coding sequence is TGTGCCAGCAGCTGGACTAGCCTTAGCTCCTACAATGAGCAGTTCTTC. Translation gives CASSWTSLSSYNEQFF. The chain recombines TRBV13 with TRBJ2-1, with 8 bases that match TRBD2. CDR1 is PRHDT, CDR2 FYEKMQ, per germline (reference sequence). Trimming at V came to 4 bases and at J to 0 bases, leaving 5 bases not matched to a gene. This CDR3 region has 16 residues.

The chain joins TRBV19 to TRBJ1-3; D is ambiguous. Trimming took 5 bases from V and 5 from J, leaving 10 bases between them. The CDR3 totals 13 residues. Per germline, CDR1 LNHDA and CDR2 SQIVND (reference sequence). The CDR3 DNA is TGTGCCAGTAGTTTCGCGCAGCGAAACACCATATATTTT. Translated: CASSFAQRNTIYF.

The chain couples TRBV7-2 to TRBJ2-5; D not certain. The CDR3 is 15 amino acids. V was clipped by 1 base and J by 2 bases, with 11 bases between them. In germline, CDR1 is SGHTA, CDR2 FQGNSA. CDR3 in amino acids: CASSLVGGPQETQYF. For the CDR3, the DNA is TGTGCCAGCAGCTTAGTGGGCGGCCCGCAAGAGACCCAGTACTTC.

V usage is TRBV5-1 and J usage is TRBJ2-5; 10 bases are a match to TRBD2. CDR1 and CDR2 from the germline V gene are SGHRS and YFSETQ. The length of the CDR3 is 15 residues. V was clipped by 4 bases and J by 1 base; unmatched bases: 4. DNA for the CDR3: TGCGCCAGCAGCAGGCTAGCGGGGGCCCAAGAGACCCAGTACTTC. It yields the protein CASSRLAGAQETQYF.

The CDR3 spells CAVEGAKGQYF. CDR3 bases: TGTGCCGTCGAGGGGGCCAAAGGGCAGTACTTC. The rearrangement links TRBV7-8 to TRBJ2-7, with TRBD1 matching 7 bases. Germline V gene lookup returns CDR1 SGHVS and CDR2 FQNEAQ. This CDR3 is 11 amino acids long. The V segment lost 11 bases and the J segment 9 bases; nucleotides outside the gene matches: 10.